Each of the 18 T cell receptor beta chains below was sequenced from the same sample in a study of blood T cell repertoires in COVID-19. Method: immunoSEQ multiplex PCR; TCRdb's copy keeps in-frame clones and lacks some. The data show 89,000 or so clones, about 95% seen once. Sample: peripheral blood. The receptors stem from a human donor with active COVID-19. The donor label of this sample is uncertain.

As DNA, the CDR3 is TGTGCCAGCAGCTTGGAAGCCCTAGGCAATGAGCAGTTCTTC. Translation gives CASSLEALGNEQFF. The chain joins TRBV7-9 to TRBJ2-1; D not certain. The CDR3 spans 14 residues. V lost 3 bases and J 6 bases, leaving 12 bases between the germline ends. CDR1 SEHNR and CDR2 FQNEAQ come from the germline V gene (reference sequence).

The chain is built from TRBV7-9 and TRBJ2-2; D may be TRBD2 (6 bases). Trimming shortened V by 6 bases and J by 6 bases, and 11 bases separated the two germline ends. Germline V gene data show CDR1 as SEHNR and CDR2 as FQNEAQ (reference sequence). The CDR3 covers 13 residues. The CDR3 sequence is CASRAGGAGELFF. The CDR3, as DNA: TGTGCCAGCAGAGCCGGCGGGGCCGGGGAGCTGTTTTTT.

This chain connects TRBV4-3 to TRBJ2-1; D may be TRBD2 (6 bases). This CDR3 has 18 residues. V dropped 0 bases and J dropped 2 bases, with 17 bases sitting between them. Germline V gene data show CDR1 as LGHNA and CDR2 as YSLEER. CDR3 protein: CASSQEVFLANPYNEQFF. In nucleotides, the CDR3 is TGCGCCAGCAGCCAAGAGGTCTTCCTAGCGAATCCCTACAATGAGCAGTTCTTC.

This clone is a singleton in its sample. The CDR3 loop is CASSSPGQGISGANVLTF. CDR3 in DNA: TGTGCCAGTAGTTCCCCGGGACAGGGGATCTCTGGGGCCAACGTCCTGACTTTC. V usage is TRBV19 and J usage is TRBJ2-6; TRBD1 aligns across 10 bases. The CDR3 length is 18 residues. V lost 5 bases, J lost 0 bases, and 7 bases stayed unmatched. Germline assignment: CDR1 LNHDA and CDR2 SQIVND (reference sequence).

The rearrangement uses TRBV7-9 and TRBJ2-3; D is ambiguous. V lost 3 bases, J lost 6 bases, and 13 bases lay in between. CDR3 length equals 14 residues. The germline V gene has CDR1 SEHNR and CDR2 FQNEAQ (reference sequence). CDR3 coding DNA: TGTGCCAGCAGCTTTAATCACTTTTTTGATACGCAGTATTTT. Protein sequence: CASSFNHFFDTQYF.

CDR3 DNA: TGTGCCAGCAGCCCCGCAGTCTCTGGAAACACCATATATTTT. Translating gives CASSPAVSGNTIYF. This sequence joins TRBV7-2 and TRBJ1-3, with D unclear. CDR3 length: 14 residues. Trimming took off 5 bases at V and 0 bases at J, with 8 bases between the two ends. CDR1 and CDR2 from the germline V gene are SGHTA and FQGNSA. Drawing the rest from reference TRBV7-2 and TRBJ1-3, the complete variable domain is GAGVSQSPSNKVTEKGKDVELRCDPISGHTALYWYRQSLGQGLEFLIYFQGNSAPDKSGLPSDRFSAERTGGSVSTLTIQRTQQEDSAVYLCASSPAVSGNTIYFGEGSWLTVV.

The chain combines TRBV7-9 with TRBJ2-5; 7 bases line up with TRBD1. CDR1 is SEHNR, CDR2 FQNEAQ, per germline (reference sequence). This CDR3 region has 14 residues. J gave up 12 bases and V 4 bases, and 14 bases lay outside the gene matches. The CDR3 is CASSSDRVQGREYF. CDR3 bases: TGTGCCAGCAGCTCCGATCGCGTACAGGGGCGGGAGTACTTC.

The rearrangement joins TRBV2 to TRBJ2-7; TRBD1 aligns across 7 bases. This CDR3 comprises 15 residues. CDR1 is SNHLY and CDR2 is FYNNEI in the germline V gene. The trim removed 6 bases at V and 3 bases at J, leaving 11 bases unmatched. The CDR3 spells CASRVDREAHYEQYF. The CDR3 nucleotides read TGTGCCAGCAGGGTCGACAGGGAAGCGCACTACGAGCAGTACTTC.

The V gene is TRBV6-1, the J gene TRBJ1-4; D possibly corresponds to TRBD1 (5 bases). CDR3 length: 17 amino acids. Germline CDR1 reads MNHNS; CDR2 reads SASEGT. Between the trimmed V and J ends, which lost 3 bases and 7 bases, there was a span of 21 bases. CDR3 bases: TGTGCCAGCAGTGATCGCCCCCCCAGGGTCGTGAGTGAAAAACTGTTTTTT. Translating it yields CASSDRPPRVVSEKLFF.

The chain links TRBV18 to TRBJ1-5; D gene unclear. This CDR3 is 14 amino acids long. Deletions cut 3 bases from V and 3 bases from J, with 9 bases between. CDR1 and CDR2 from the germline V gene are KGHSH and LQKENI. DNA for the CDR3: TGTGCCAGCTCACCGGGAGCCTTCAATCAGCCCCAGCATTTT. It translates to CASSPGAFNQPQHF.

The chain uses TRBV29-1 and TRBJ1-2; a weak D match, TRBD1 (6 bases). V dropped 1 base and J dropped 8 bases, with 14 bases sitting between them. The CDR3 is 13 amino acids. Germline CDR1 is SQVTM and CDR2 is ANQGSEA. The CDR3 spells CSVEGRGARGYTF. DNA for the CDR3: TGCAGCGTTGAAGGCAGGGGAGCACGGGGCTACACCTTC.

The genes are TRBV5-8 and TRBJ1-2; 8 bases map to TRBD1. The V and J ends lost 4 bases and 8 bases, in that order; junction bases with no gene match: 10. CDR1 SGHTS and CDR2 YDEGEE come from the germline V gene. The CDR3 spans 14 residues. CDR3 DNA: TGTGCCAGCAGCATTGGACAGGGCAGGATCGGCTACACCTTC. Amino acid sequence: CASSIGQGRIGYTF.

As DNA, the CDR3 is TGTGCCAGCAGTTTAGGGACAGGGCACTATGGCTACACCTTC. It translates to CASSLGTGHYGYTF. The genes are TRBV27 and TRBJ1-2, with 9 bases fitting TRBD1. Germline CDR1 and CDR2: MNHEY and SMNVEV (reference sequence). The CDR3 consists of 14 residues. V was clipped by 2 bases and J by 3 bases; unmatched bases: 1.

The CDR3 nucleotides are TGTGCCAGCCAGCTCGGCGGCGTGGGTCCCCAGCATTTT. Its protein is CASQLGGVGPQHF. V and J are TRBV28 and TRBJ1-5, with D uncertain. This CDR3 region has 13 residues. V was trimmed by 8 bases and J by 10 bases, leaving 18 bases between them. Germline CDR1 and CDR2: MDHEN and SYDVKM.

The rearrangement joins TRBV7-9 to TRBJ2-3; 8 nucleotides agree with TRBD1. J was trimmed by 2 bases and V by 2 bases; bases with no gene match: 6. Germline V lookup: CDR1 SEHNR, CDR2 FQNEAQ (reference sequence). The CDR3 runs 16 residues. The CDR3: CASSLPGTGPTDTQYF. DNA of the CDR3: TGTGCCAGCAGCTTACCCGGGACAGGCCCCACAGATACGCAGTATTTT.

The gene calls are TRBV5-1 and TRBJ2-4, with TRBD2 as a possible D gene (5 bases). Germline V CDR1 and CDR2: SGHRS, YFSETQ. The CDR3 extends over 14 amino acids. V was pared by 2 bases and J by 7 bases, with 13 bases between. The CDR3 sequence: CASSLRTSGNIQYF. Here the CDR3 DNA reads TGCGCCAGCAGCTTAAGGACCTCGGGGAACATTCAGTACTTC.

This rearrangement joins TRBV3-1 (or the pseudogene TRBV3-2) to TRBJ2-1; D perhaps matches TRBD2 (6 bases). This CDR3 contains 12 residues. The V and J ends lost 6 bases and 15 bases respectively, with 18 bases between them. Germline V gene sequence: CDR1 LGHDT, CDR2 YNNKEL (reference sequence). The CDR3 nucleotides are TGTGCCAGCAGTCACGGGACTGCTTCCCTGTTCTTC. It yields the protein CASSHGTASLFF.

This sequence joins TRBV3-1 (or the pseudogene TRBV3-2) and TRBJ2-2, with 8 nucleotides matching TRBD2. V trimming: 0 bases; J trimming: 2 bases; junction bases outside the gene matches: 2. The CDR3 length is 16 residues. Germline CDR1 and CDR2: LGHDT and YNNKEL (reference sequence). The CDR3 reads CASSQEAGGNTGELFF. The CDR3, as DNA: TGTGCCAGCAGCCAAGAGGCGGGGGGAAACACCGGGGAGCTGTTTTTT.